Below, 3 T cell receptor beta chains from the same sample are listed, as sequenced in a study of T cells in tumors after PD-1 blockade (dated by TCRdb to about 2019). Library prep was done by the immunoSEQ multiplex PCR assay. The immuneACCESS repertoire file appears here via TCRdb, limited to in-frame rearrangements. These files lack a portion of the clones; in checked studies, under half of the deficit traces to unresolved V genes, and the cause of the others is not known. A total of 6,500 to 9,500 clones appear in this sample, approximately 70% of them only once. The ten largest make up approximately 8.7% of the sample. This specimen's time point label, per the study, means: after anti-PD-1 therapy. Sequences were derived from tumor tissue, sampled after anti-PD-1 treatment. The receptors here all came from a human donor with basal cell carcinoma.

The chain joins TRBV6-7 to TRBJ2-3; the D gene is possibly TRBD2 (5 bases). TRBV6-7 belongs to the ORF category, with a function that is uncertain. Trimming cost V 2 bases and J 2 bases, with 11 bases left between them. The CDR3 is 15 amino acids. This CDR3 reads CASSYGRVDTDTQYF. The CDR3 DNA reads as TGTGCCAGCAGTTACGGGCGGGTCGACACAGATACGCAGTATTTT.

This clone was recorded only once. The chain couples TRBV6-2 or TRBV6-3 to TRBJ2-5; TRBD2 matches 7 bases. J was trimmed by 1 base and V by 5 bases; bases with no gene match: 1. CDR1 is MNHEY, CDR2 SVGEGT, per germline. This CDR3 comprises 13 residues. The CDR3 DNA sequence: TGTGCCAGCAGTAGCGGGGTCCAAGAGACCCAGTACTTC. It yields the protein CASSSGVQETQYF.

The chain carries TRBV5-6 and TRBJ2-3, with TRBD1 matching over 10 bases. The CDR3 extends over 15 amino acids. Trimming removed 0 bases from V and 4 bases from J; junction bases left unmatched: 2. Germline V CDR1 and CDR2: SGHDT, YYEEEE. The CDR3 sequence: CASSLVTGGADTQYF. In DNA form, the CDR3 reads TGTGCCAGCAGCTTGGTGACAGGGGGCGCAGATACGCAGTATTTT.